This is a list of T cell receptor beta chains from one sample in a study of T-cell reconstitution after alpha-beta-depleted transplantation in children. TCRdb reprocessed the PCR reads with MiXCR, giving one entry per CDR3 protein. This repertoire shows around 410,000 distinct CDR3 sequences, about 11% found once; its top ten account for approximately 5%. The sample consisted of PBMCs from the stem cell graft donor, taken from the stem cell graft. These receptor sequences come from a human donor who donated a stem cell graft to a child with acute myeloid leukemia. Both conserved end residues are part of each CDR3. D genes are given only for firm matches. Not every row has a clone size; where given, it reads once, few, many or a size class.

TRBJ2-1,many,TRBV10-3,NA,CAIRKTRSDYNEQFF,TGTGCCATCAGGAAAACACGCTCGGACTACAATGAGCAGTTCTTC
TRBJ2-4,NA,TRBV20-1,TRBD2,CSASQLAGIKNIQYF,TGCAGTGCTAGTCAGCTAGCGGGCATCAAAAACATTCAGTACTTC
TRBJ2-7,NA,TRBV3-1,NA,CASSPGQILYEQYF,TGTGCCAGCAGCCCCGGACAGATTCTCTACGAGCAGTACTTC
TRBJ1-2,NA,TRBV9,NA,CASSVAEGLFDYGDTF,TGTGCCAGCAGCGTAGCTGAGGGGTTATTTGACTATGGCGACACCTTC
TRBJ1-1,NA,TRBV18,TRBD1,CASSPIDRVRVDTEAFF,TGTGCCAGCTCACCGATCGACAGGGTAAGGGTGGACACTGAAGCTTTCTTT
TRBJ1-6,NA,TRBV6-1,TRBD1,CASRSDRGHSPLHF,TGTGCCAGCAGGAGCGACAGGGGCCATTCACCCCTCCACTTT
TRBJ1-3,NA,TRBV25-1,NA,CASSESLGNTIYF,TGTGCCAGCAGTGAATCACTTGGAAACACCATATATTTT
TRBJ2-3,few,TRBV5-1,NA,CASSSGLQGTDTQYF,TGCGCCAGCAGCTCTGGACTACAGGGCACAGATACGCAGTATTTT
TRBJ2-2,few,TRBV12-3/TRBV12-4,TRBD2,CASSRSGGWDTGELFF,TGTGCCAGCAGTCGTTCCGGGGGGTGGGACACCGGGGAGCTGTTTTTT
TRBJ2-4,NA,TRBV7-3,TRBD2,CASSLGGAGGDIQYF,TGTGCCAGCAGCCTCGGGGGGGCCGGCGGAGACATTCAGTACTTC
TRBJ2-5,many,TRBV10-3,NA,CAISVNNGETQYF,TGTGCCATCAGCGTAAATAACGGGGAGACCCAGTACTTC
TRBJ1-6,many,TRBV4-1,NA,CASSQVQGASSPLHF,TGCGCCAGCAGCCAGGTACAGGGAGCTAGTTCACCCCTCCACTTT
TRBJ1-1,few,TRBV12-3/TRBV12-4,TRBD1,CASSLQGQGANTEAFF,TGTGCCAGCAGTTTACAGGGACAGGGGGCGAACACTGAAGCTTTCTTT
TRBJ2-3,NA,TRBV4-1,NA,CASSQDTGLGTDTQYF,TGCGCCAGCAGCCAAGATACCGGTTTGGGCACAGATACGCAGTATTTT
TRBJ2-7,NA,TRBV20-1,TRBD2,CSAPSSGGALVGSYEQYF,TGCAGTGCCCCATCTAGCGGGGGGGCCTTAGTGGGCTCCTACGAGCAGTACTTC
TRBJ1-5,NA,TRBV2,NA,CASSESDLSNQPQHF,TGTGCCAGCAGTGAGTCAGACTTGTCTAATCAGCCCCAGCATTTT
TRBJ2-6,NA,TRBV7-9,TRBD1,CASSLRGQANVLTF,TGTGCCAGCAGCCTCAGGGGGCAGGCCAACGTCCTGACTTTC
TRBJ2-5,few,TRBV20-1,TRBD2,CSARGLAGQETQYF,TGCAGTGCTAGAGGACTAGCGGGACAAGAGACCCAGTACTTC
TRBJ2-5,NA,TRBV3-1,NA,CASSPGGGGVSETQYF,TGTGCCAGCAGCCCAGGTGGGGGTGGAGTTTCGGAGACCCAGTACTTC
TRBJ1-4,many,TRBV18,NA,CASSPRVLGSNEKLFF,TGTGCCAGCTCACCACGGGTCTTGGGGTCTAATGAAAAACTGTTTTTT
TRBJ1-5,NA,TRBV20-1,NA,CSARSDSSNQPQHF,TGCAGTGCTAGATCAGACTCTAGCAATCAGCCCCAGCATTTT
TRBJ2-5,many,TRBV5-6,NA,CASSSPRFRQETQYF,TGTGCCAGCAGCTCCCCTAGGTTCCGGCAAGAGACCCAGTACTTC
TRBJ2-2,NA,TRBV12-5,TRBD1,CASGDRGRTGELFF,TGTGCTAGTGGTGACAGGGGGAGGACCGGGGAGCTGTTTTTT
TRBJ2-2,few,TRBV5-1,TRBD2,CASAGGSNTGELFF,TGCGCCAGTGCGGGGGGCTCGAACACCGGGGAGCTGTTTTTT
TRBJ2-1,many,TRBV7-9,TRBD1,CASSFQGAGNEQFF,TGTGCCAGCAGCTTCCAGGGGGCAGGCAATGAGCAGTTCTTC
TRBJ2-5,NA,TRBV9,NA,CASSDQGGVETQYF,TGTGCCAGCAGCGACCAGGGGGGAGTGGAGACCCAGTACTTC
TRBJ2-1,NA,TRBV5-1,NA,CASQGNPRVRDEQFF,TGCGCCAGCCAGGGAAATCCTAGGGTCCGGGATGAGCAGTTCTTC
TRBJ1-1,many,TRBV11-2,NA,CASSPFAGGGITEAFF,TGTGCCAGCAGCCCCTTCGCGGGGGGCGGGATTACTGAAGCTTTCTTT
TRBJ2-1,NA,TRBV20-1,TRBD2,CSAREAAGGYYNEQFF,TGCAGTGCTAGAGAGGCGGCGGGAGGCTATTACAATGAGCAGTTCTTC
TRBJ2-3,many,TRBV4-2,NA,CASSQESPPRTDTQYF,TGTGCCAGCAGCCAAGAGTCGCCTCCTCGCACAGATACGCAGTATTTT
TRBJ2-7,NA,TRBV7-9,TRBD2,CASSTSGSHEQYF,TGTGCCAGCAGTACTAGCGGGAGCCACGAGCAGTACTTC
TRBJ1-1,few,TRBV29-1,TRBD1,CSVEGTGEAFF,TGCAGCGTTGAAGGGACAGGTGAAGCTTTCTTT
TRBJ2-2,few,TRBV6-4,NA,CASSASSAGELFF,TGTGCCAGCAGCGCGAGTTCTGCCGGGGAGCTGTTTTTT